One and the same sample provided the 17 T cell receptor beta chains below, sequenced in a study of human T cells and chemical hapten exposure. Each CDR3 protein is one row after TCRdb ran MiXCR on the RACE reads. The table shows some 340,000 distinct CDR3 sequences, with 6% to 8.5% occurring only once. Time point specified: patch test 1, 2 weeks after DPC sensitization. Treatment denoted: therapeutic diphenylcyclopropenone sensitization with weekly scalp DPC. The specimen was whole blood, collected in connection with sensitization to the hapten diphenylcyclopropenone (DPC). Source of these receptors: a woman younger than 35 with alopecia areata. Some clones in this sample may be carry-over from other donors' samples.

In this sample, this clonotype turned up a few times. The V gene is TRBV6-2 or TRBV6-3, the J gene TRBJ2-6; TRBD1 is a possible D gene (6 bases). The V gene's germline CDR1 is MNHEY and CDR2 SVGEGT. Trimming shortened V by 5 bases and J by 1 base, and 9 bases separated the two germline ends. The CDR3 sequence is 15 residues long. The CDR3 sequence is CASSEGVSGANVLTF. CDR3 coding DNA: TGTGCCAGCAGTGAGGGGGTTTCTGGGGCCAACGTCCTGACTTTC.

The chain is built from TRBV20-1 and TRBJ2-6; TRBD1 agrees at 10 bases. The V gene end was trimmed by 3 bases and the J gene end by 2 bases; junction bases not matched to a gene: 4. Germline lookup yields CDR1 DFQATT and CDR2 SNEGSKA (reference sequence). The CDR3 length is 16 residues. The CDR3 loop reads CSASGQGVTGANVLTF. The CDR3 DNA reads as TGCAGTGCTAGTGGACAGGGGGTAACTGGGGCCAACGTCCTGACTTTC.

The chain links TRBV3-1 to TRBJ2-1; no clear D. CDR1 and CDR2 from the germline V gene are LGHDT and YNNKEL (reference sequence). The CDR3 covers 16 residues. The V and J ends lost 0 bases and 9 bases respectively, with 18 bases between them. As DNA, the CDR3 is TGTGCCAGCAGCCAAGATCAGGCTAGGATGGTGGGTGAGCAGTTCTTC. Its translation: CASSQDQARMVGEQFF.

V is TRBV4-1 and J is TRBJ1-2, with D unresolved. This CDR3 is built from 13 residues. Deletions cut 2 bases from V and 5 bases from J, with 9 bases between. Germline V CDR1 and CDR2: MGHRA, YSYEKL. CDR3 sequence: CASSQSQEYGYTF. For the CDR3, the DNA is TGCGCCAGCAGCCAAAGTCAGGAGTATGGCTACACCTTC.

This clonotype was counted between two and nine times. The chain uses TRBV10-3 and TRBJ1-1; TRBD1 might be the D (5 bases). The V end lost 6 bases, the J end lost 9 bases, and 23 bases lay between the germline ends. Germline values: CDR1 ENHRY, CDR2 SYGVKD. This CDR3 region has 15 residues. CDR3 in DNA: TGTGCCATCAGCCCCCGACCCGTCGACAGTATCCAAGCTTTCTTT. Translating gives CAISPRPVDSIQAFF.

The sample holds many counts of this clonotype. The CDR3 DNA sequence: TGTGCCAGCAGTTTCGGGGGCCAAGCAGATACGCAGTATTTT. Translated: CASSFGGQADTQYF. The chain carries TRBV12-3 or TRBV12-4 and TRBJ2-3, with D possibly being TRBD1 or TRBD2 (6 bases each). Trimming left V 3 bases short and J 4 bases short, with 11 bases between. The CDR3 contains 14 residues.

The chain has TRBV4-3 and TRBJ1-2; TRBD1 is a possible D gene (5 bases). Germline V gene lookup returns CDR1 LGHNA and CDR2 YSLEER. V lost 0 bases to trimming and J lost 4 bases, with 15 bases between them. The CDR3 has 16 residues. The CDR3: CASSQDSGGRIYGYTF. CDR3 DNA sequence: TGCGCCAGCAGCCAAGATAGTGGGGGACGGATCTATGGCTACACCTTC.

The rearrangement joins TRBV9 to TRBJ1-1; 8 bases agree with TRBD1. V lost 0 bases, J lost 7 bases, and 2 bases stayed unmatched. Germline CDR1 SGDLS, CDR2 YYNGEE. CDR3 size: 13 residues. DNA of the CDR3: TGTGCCAGCAGCGTAGAACAGGGGGGTGAAGCTTTCTTT. Its protein product is CASSVEQGGEAFF.

The table lists this clonotype with many counts. The rearrangement uses TRBV28 and TRBJ2-3; D might be TRBD1 (5 bases). Trimming removed 2 bases from V and 1 base from J, with 10 bases in between. In germline, CDR1 is MDHEN, CDR2 SYDVKM. This CDR3 has 15 amino acids. The CDR3 nucleotides are TGTGCCAGCAGTTTACCTCTGACAGGCACAGATACGCAGTATTTT. Its protein product is CASSLPLTGTDTQYF.

The chain has TRBV6-2 or TRBV6-3 and TRBJ1-2, with D hard to call. Germline assignment: CDR1 MNHEY and CDR2 SVGEGT. V gave up 4 bases and J gave up 2 bases, with 8 bases separating them. The CDR3 loop spans 13 amino acids. The CDR3 loop is CASSFRRNYGYTF. Here the CDR3 DNA reads TGTGCCAGCAGTTTCAGGAGGAACTATGGCTACACCTTC.

This clonotype was seen repeatedly, ten times or more. The chain is built from TRBV25-1 and TRBJ2-3; D is unclear. Germline CDR1 MGHDK, CDR2 SYGVNS. Between the trimmed V and J ends, which lost 6 bases and 4 bases, there was a span of 14 bases. The CDR3 runs 14 residues. CDR3 sequence (DNA): TGTGCCAGCAGCCCACCCGACTGGCCAGATACGCAGTATTTT. This translates into CASSPPDWPDTQYF.

J is TRBJ1-6 and V is TRBV5-1, with a possible D match to TRBD1 (6 bases). Germline CDR1 SGHRS, CDR2 YFSETQ. V lost 6 bases, J lost 1 base, and 11 bases lay in between. This CDR3 has 15 amino acids. CDR3 loop: CASKNRESYNSPLHF. In nucleotides, the CDR3 is TGCGCCAGCAAAAACAGGGAATCCTATAATTCACCCCTCCACTTT.

Only a few counts were recorded for this clonotype. The chain is built from TRBV5-6 and TRBJ2-3, with no clear D. The CDR3 totals 15 residues. CDR1 is SGHDT and CDR2 is YYEEEE in the germline V gene. The V and J ends lost 0 bases and 4 bases respectively, with 12 bases between them. The CDR3 protein is CASSLEGLESDTQYF. DNA for the CDR3: TGTGCCAGCAGCTTGGAGGGCTTAGAATCAGATACGCAGTATTTT.

There are many counts of this clonotype. The chain recombines TRBV12-3 or TRBV12-4 with TRBJ2-2; TRBD1 agrees at 10 bases. V was clipped by 3 bases and J by 6 bases; unmatched bases: 7. The CDR3 has 16 residues. The DNA of the CDR3 is TGTGCCAGCAGTTTGGTGCCGGGACAGGGGTCCGGGGAGCTGTTTTTT. It is translated as CASSLVPGQGSGELFF.

The V and J genes are TRBV7-9 and TRBJ1-2; TRBD1 aligns across 10 bases. The CDR3 sequence is 14 residues long. The V and J ends lost 6 bases and 2 bases, in that order; junction bases with no gene match: 3. CDR1 SEHNR and CDR2 FQNEAQ come from the germline V gene (reference sequence). DNA of the CDR3: TGTGCCAGCAGGCGACAGGGGGCGAACTATGGCTACACCTTC. This translates into CASRRQGANYGYTF.

This clonotype appeared a few times. The V call is TRBV28, the J call TRBJ1-5, with TRBD1 as a possible D gene (6 bases). This CDR3 comprises 15 residues. Germline CDR1 and CDR2: MDHEN and SYDVKM. Trimming shortened V by 3 bases and J by 5 bases, and 14 bases separated the two germline ends. CDR3 residues: CASSLGQVDHQPQHF. DNA for the CDR3: TGTGCCAGCAGTTTGGGACAAGTCGACCATCAGCCCCAGCATTTT.

This clonotype was counted many times. V usage is TRBV24-1 and J usage is TRBJ2-6, with unresolved D. Germline lookup yields CDR1 KGHDR and CDR2 SFDVKD. Trimming stripped 4 bases from V and 0 bases from J, with 12 bases between. CDR3 length: 17 residues. The CDR3 DNA reads as TGTGCCACCAGTGACGGCGGTACCTACTCTGGGGCCAACGTCCTGACTTTC. Translation: CATSDGGTYSGANVLTF.